These 17 T cell receptor beta chains share one sample of origin, sequenced in a study of beta chain features in type 1 diabetes. Investigators reverse transcribed all isolated RNA, so they sequenced expressed TCRB transcripts. Profiled with immunoSEQ multiplex PCR; TCRdb holds only in-frame clones, not every one. The table has approximately 150,000 clones, 10% seen once; the top ten hold 1.3%. The sample taken for sequencing was naive CD4+ T cells from blood. Receptor source: a man aged 18 to 30 in good health.

The CDR3: CASSLPRTGAFGELFF. Written as DNA, the CDR3 is TGTGCCAGCAGTTTGCCCAGGACAGGTGCATTCGGGGAGCTGTTTTTT. This sequence joins TRBV27 and TRBJ2-2, with 7 bases matching TRBD1. From germline, CDR1 is MNHEY and CDR2 SMNVEV (reference sequence). The CDR3 totals 16 residues. V was pared by 3 bases and J by 7 bases, with 11 bases of the junction left unmatched.

This clone was seen repeatedly, ten times or more. The chain couples TRBV6-6 to TRBJ2-7; D gene ambiguous. CDR3 length: 11 residues. The germline gives CDR1 MNHNY, CDR2 SVGAGI (reference sequence). Trimming pared 6 bases from V and 4 bases from J, leaving 7 bases between. The CDR3 nucleotides read TGTGCCAGCAGCGTCGGGTACGAGCAGTACTTC. Its protein product is CASSVGYEQYF.

This chain connects TRBV6-5 to TRBJ2-7; no definite D call. Germline assignment: CDR1 MNHEY and CDR2 SVGAGI. With 7 bases removed from V and 9 bases from J, the gap between germline ends came to 13 bases. The CDR3 covers 11 residues. Here the CDR3 reads CASIGPSGQYF. As DNA, the CDR3 is TGTGCCAGCATCGGTCCCTCCGGGCAGTACTTC.

This clone was observed a few times. CDR3: CASSKDRDYSSYEQYF. The CDR3 DNA is TGTGCCAGCAGCAAGGACCGGGACTACTCCTCCTACGAGCAGTACTTC. V gene TRBV7-2 combines with J gene TRBJ2-7, with TRBD2 matching over 7 bases. CDR1 and CDR2 (germline): SGHTA, FQGNSA. This CDR3 has 16 residues. J gave up 0 bases and V 5 bases, and 10 bases lay outside the gene matches.

This clone was detected only a few times. V gene TRBV14 combines with J gene TRBJ2-3; D gene unclear. The CDR3 loop spans 12 amino acids. Trimming removed 6 bases at V and 6 bases at J, with 10 bases between. Germline V CDR1 and CDR2: SGHDN, FVKESK. CDR3 protein: CASSKNTDTQYF. The CDR3 bases are TGTGCCAGCAGTAAAAACACCGATACGCAGTATTTT.

The chain carries TRBV4-1 and TRBJ1-2; no clear D. The germline V gene encodes CDR1 MGHRA and CDR2 YSYEKL. The V end lost 0 bases, the J end lost 5 bases, and 19 bases lay between the germline ends. The CDR3 covers 17 residues. The CDR3 DNA sequence: TGCGCCAGCAGCCAAGATCTCGCCGCAGGATCGGGGTATGGCTACACCTTC. Translating gives CASSQDLAAGSGYGYTF.

The chain carries TRBV28 and TRBJ1-1; D is unclear. This CDR3 has 15 residues. Trimming left V 6 bases short and J 4 bases short, with 18 bases between. Germline V gene lookup returns CDR1 MDHEN and CDR2 SYDVKM. DNA for the CDR3: TGTGCCAGCAGCCCATCCAGAGGGATCGGCACTGAAGCTTTCTTT. Its translation is CASSPSRGIGTEAFF. Variable domain in full (rest from reference TRBV28 and TRBJ1-1): DVKVTQSSRYLVKRTGEKVFLECVQDMDHENMFWYRQDPGLGLRLIYFSYDVKMKEKGDIPEGYSVSREKKERFSLILESASTNQTSMYLCASSPSRGIGTEAFFGQGTRLTVV.

This clone was detected a few times. The chain has TRBV7-2 and TRBJ2-7; 7 bases fit TRBD1. The CDR3 runs to 15 residues. With V trimmed by 1 base and J by 1 base, 4 bases remained unmatched. The germline CDR1 and CDR2 sequences are SGHTA and FQGNSA. The CDR3 coding sequence is TGTGCCAGCAGCTTAGTTCCCAGGGGGTCCTACGAGCAGTACTTC. It codes for CASSLVPRGSYEQYF.

J is TRBJ2-3 and V is TRBV4-3; TRBD2 is a possible D gene (7 bases). Germline V gene data show CDR1 as LGHNA and CDR2 as YSLEER. This CDR3 comprises 16 residues. Trimming cost V 0 bases and J 3 bases, with 13 bases left between them. The CDR3 sequence is CASSQEGGGLTDTQYF. The CDR3 coding sequence is TGCGCCAGCAGCCAAGAGGGCGGGGGCTTAACAGATACGCAGTATTTT.

The CDR3 here is CASSGNVVYNSPLHF. CDR3 coding DNA: TGTGCCAGCAGTGGTAATGTCGTGTATAATTCACCCCTCCACTTT. The chain couples TRBV6-1 to TRBJ1-6; D is undetermined. The length of the CDR3 is 15 residues. Germline CDR1 is MNHNS and CDR2 is SASEGT. Deletions cut 4 bases from V and 4 bases from J, with 11 bases between.

This clone turned up a few times. The chain recombines TRBV7-2 with TRBJ1-6; TRBD1 matches at 7 bases. J lost 7 bases, V lost 6 bases, and 6 bases had no gene match. Germline CDR1 SGHTA, CDR2 FQGNSA. The CDR3 has 14 residues. This CDR3 reads CASSSGGENSPLHF. In nucleotides, the CDR3 is TGTGCCAGCAGTTCAGGGGGTGAGAATTCACCCCTCCACTTT.

This clone appeared a few times. The chain couples TRBV6-5 to TRBJ2-7; a weak D match, TRBD1 (6 bases). Per the germline V gene, CDR1 is MNHEY and CDR2 is SVGAGI. V lost 6 bases and J 7 bases, leaving 19 bases between the germline ends. The CDR3 runs 14 residues. CDR3 nucleotide sequence: TGTGCCAGCAGCTACGGACAGCCCCTACAGGAGCAGTACTTC. It specifies CASSYGQPLQEQYF.

The chain recombines TRBV10-3 with TRBJ1-3; D gene ambiguous. Trimming removed 11 bases at V and 1 base at J, with 18 bases between. The CDR3 loop spans 15 amino acids. Germline V gene sequence: CDR1 ENHRY, CDR2 SYGVKD. The CDR3 sequence: CAQSEGQASGNTIYF. In DNA, the CDR3 is TGTGCCCAATCCGAGGGCCAGGCTTCTGGAAACACCATATATTTT.

This clone was counted between two and nine times. The chain links TRBV6-5 to TRBJ2-5, with D unresolved. This CDR3 has 15 residues. Germline CDR1 is MNHEY and CDR2 is SVGAGI. V lost 5 bases and J lost 3, with 16 bases in between. Written as DNA, the CDR3 is TGTGCCAGCAGTCGACTTGGAAAATCCGAAGAGACCCAGTACTTC. Its translation is CASSRLGKSEETQYF.

This chain connects TRBV7-9 to TRBJ2-7; D gene ambiguous. Germline V gene data show CDR1 as SEHNR and CDR2 as FQNEAQ (reference sequence). This CDR3 is built from 12 residues. The V gene lost 1 base and the J gene lost 2 bases, with 3 bases spanning the gap. CDR3 nucleotide sequence: TGTGCCAGCAGCTTAGGCGCCTACGAGCAGTACTTC. Its translation is CASSLGAYEQYF. Full variable domain (rest looked up from reference TRBV7-9 and TRBJ2-7): DTGVSQNPRHKITKRGQNVTFRCDPISEHNRLYWYRQTLGQGPEFLTYFQNEAQLEKSRLLSDRFSAERPKGSFSTLEIQRTEQGDSAMYLCASSLGAYEQYFGPGTRLTVT.

The rearrangement uses TRBV7-9 and TRBJ2-7; 7 nucleotides line up with TRBD1. V shed 4 bases, J shed 6 bases, and the junction held 9 bases outside the gene matches. The CDR3 extends over 14 amino acids. Germline CDR1 SEHNR, CDR2 FQNEAQ (reference sequence). The CDR3 bases are TGTGCCAGCAGCTCCCGACAGGGATCCGGCGAGCAGTACTTC. This encodes CASSSRQGSGEQYF.

This clone has only a few counts. J is TRBJ2-7 and V is TRBV29-1, with 10 bases that match TRBD1. The CDR3 is made up of 14 amino acids. Per the germline V gene, CDR1 is SQVTM and CDR2 is ANQGSEA. The V segment lost 2 bases and the J segment 2 bases; nucleotides outside the gene matches: 3. The CDR3 nucleotides are TGCAGCGTTGAAACCGGGACAGGGGCCTACGAGCAGTACTTC. Translated, it gives CSVETGTGAYEQYF.